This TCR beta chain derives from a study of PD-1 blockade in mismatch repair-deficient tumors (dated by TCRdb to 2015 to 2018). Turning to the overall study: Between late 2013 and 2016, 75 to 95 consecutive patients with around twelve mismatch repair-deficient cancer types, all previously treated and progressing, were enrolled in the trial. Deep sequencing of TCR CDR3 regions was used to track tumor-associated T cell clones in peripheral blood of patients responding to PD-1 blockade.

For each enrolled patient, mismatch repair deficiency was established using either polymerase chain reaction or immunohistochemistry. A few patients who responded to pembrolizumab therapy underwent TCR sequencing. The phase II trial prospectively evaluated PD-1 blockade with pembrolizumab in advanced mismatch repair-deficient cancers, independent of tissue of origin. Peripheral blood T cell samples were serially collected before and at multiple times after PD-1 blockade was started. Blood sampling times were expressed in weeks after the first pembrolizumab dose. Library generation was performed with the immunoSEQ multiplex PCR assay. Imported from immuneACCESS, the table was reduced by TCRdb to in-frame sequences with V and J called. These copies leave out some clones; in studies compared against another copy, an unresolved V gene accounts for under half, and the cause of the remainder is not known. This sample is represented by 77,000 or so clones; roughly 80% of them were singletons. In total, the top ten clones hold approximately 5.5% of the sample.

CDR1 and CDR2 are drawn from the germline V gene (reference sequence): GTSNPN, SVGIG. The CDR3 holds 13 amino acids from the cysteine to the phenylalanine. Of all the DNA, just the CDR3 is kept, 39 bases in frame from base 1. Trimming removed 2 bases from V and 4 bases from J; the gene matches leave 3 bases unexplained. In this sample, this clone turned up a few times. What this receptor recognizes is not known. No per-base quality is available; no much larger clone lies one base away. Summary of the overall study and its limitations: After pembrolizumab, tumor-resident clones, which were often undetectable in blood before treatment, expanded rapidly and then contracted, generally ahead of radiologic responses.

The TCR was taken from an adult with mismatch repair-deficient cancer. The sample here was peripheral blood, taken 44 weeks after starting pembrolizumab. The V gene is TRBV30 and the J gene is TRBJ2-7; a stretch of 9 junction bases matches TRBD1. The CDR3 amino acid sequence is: CAWSPGTGYEQYF. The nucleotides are TGTGCCTGGAGTCCCGGGACAGGGTACGAGCAGTACTTC.